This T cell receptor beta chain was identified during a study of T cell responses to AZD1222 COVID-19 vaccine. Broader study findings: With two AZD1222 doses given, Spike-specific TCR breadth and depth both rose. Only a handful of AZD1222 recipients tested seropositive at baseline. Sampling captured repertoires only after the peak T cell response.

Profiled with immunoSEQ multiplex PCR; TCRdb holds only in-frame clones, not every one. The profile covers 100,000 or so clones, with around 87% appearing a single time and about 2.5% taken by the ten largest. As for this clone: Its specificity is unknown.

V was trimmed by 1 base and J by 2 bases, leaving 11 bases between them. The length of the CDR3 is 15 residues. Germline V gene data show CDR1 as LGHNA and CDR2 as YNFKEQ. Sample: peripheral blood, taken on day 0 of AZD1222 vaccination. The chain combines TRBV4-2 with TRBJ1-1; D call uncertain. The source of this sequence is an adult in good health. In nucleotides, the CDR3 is TGTGCCAGCAGCCAAGTTGAGGGCGGAAACACTGAAGCTTTCTTT. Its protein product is CASSQVEGGNTEAFF.